A single sample gave rise to the 10 T cell receptor beta chains below, sequenced in a study of blood T cell repertoires in COVID-19. Only in-frame clones appear in the TCRdb table, and some are missing; sequencing was by immunoSEQ multiplex PCR. Of some 250,000 clones in the sample, approximately 80% were seen once. The specimen sequenced was peripheral blood. All receptors come from a man aged 35 to 55 with acute or convalescent COVID-19.

J is TRBJ2-6 and V is TRBV5-1, with 12 bases matching TRBD2. The CDR3 runs to 17 residues. Germline V gene data show CDR1 as SGHRS and CDR2 as YFSETQ. After removal of 5 bases from V and 1 base from J, the junction contained 4 bases not matched to a gene. CDR3 sequence reads: CASRPLAGGSGANVLTF. In DNA form, the CDR3 reads TGCGCCAGCAGACCCCTAGCGGGAGGGTCTGGGGCCAACGTCCTGACTTTC.

The V and J genes are TRBV2 and TRBJ1-5; the D gene is possibly TRBD1 (5 bases). Trimming removed 7 bases at V and 6 bases at J, with 16 bases between. This CDR3 has 14 residues. CDR1 and CDR2 from the germline V gene are SNHLY and FYNNEI. For the CDR3, the DNA is TGTGCCAGCACCGACAGTGGAGCGGGTCAGCCCCAGCATTTT. As protein: CASTDSGAGQPQHF.

The chain joins TRBV19 to TRBJ1-2, with TRBD1 matching over 11 bases. CDR1 LNHDA and CDR2 SQIVND come from the germline V gene (reference sequence). The junction had 4 bases not matched to a gene; V was cut back by 6 bases and J by 4 bases. There are 14 residues in the CDR3. The DNA for the CDR3 is TGTGCCAGTAGGGACAGGGGGCGCGCCTATGGCTACACCTTC. Its translation is CASRDRGRAYGYTF.

The gene calls are TRBV3-1 (or the pseudogene TRBV3-2) and TRBJ1-6, with D possibly TRBD1 on 6 matching bases. Germline V lookup: CDR1 LGHDT, CDR2 YNNKEL (reference sequence). The CDR3 has 17 residues. With 1 base removed from V and 11 bases from J, the gap between germline ends came to 21 bases. DNA for the CDR3: TGTGCCAGCAGCCAAGGGAAGGCAGGGGTTGAAGTGGCACCCCTCCACTTT. Translating it yields CASSQGKAGVEVAPLHF.

DNA of the CDR3: TGTGCCATCAGTGAGCTTTACACCAGAGATACGCAGTATTTT. Its translation: CAISELYTRDTQYF. The chain carries TRBV10-3 and TRBJ2-3, with D unresolved. Germline loops: CDR1 ENHRY, CDR2 SYGVKD. V was pared by 2 bases and J by 5 bases, with 11 bases between. This CDR3 is 14 amino acids long.

This rearrangement joins TRBV4-3 to TRBJ2-3; TRBD2 is a possible D gene (6 bases). In germline, CDR1 is LGHNA, CDR2 YSLEER. Trimming removed 1 base at V and 5 bases at J, with 13 bases between. The CDR3 is 15 residues long. CDR3 sequence: CASSQVQVSGDTQYF. As DNA, the CDR3 is TGCGCCAGCAGCCAAGTTCAGGTTAGCGGAGATACGCAGTATTTT.

This chain links TRBV18 with TRBJ2-5, with a weak D call TRBD1 (6 bases). The germline V and J ends were trimmed by 6 bases and 5 bases, with 7 bases remaining between them. This CDR3 region has 11 residues. Germline V gives CDR1 KGHSH, CDR2 LQKENI. The CDR3 nucleotides read TGTGCCAGCTCCCAGGGGGAGACCCAGTACTTC. Protein product: CASSQGETQYF.

The genes are TRBV15 and TRBJ1-2, with D tentatively TRBD1 (5 bases). V was clipped by 0 bases and J by 7 bases, with 12 bases between them. Germline values: CDR1 LNHNV, CDR2 YYDKDF (reference sequence). CDR3 length: 14 residues. CDR3 loop: CATSRDQFGAGYTF. CDR3 in DNA: TGTGCCACCAGCAGAGATCAATTTGGGGCTGGCTACACCTTC. Full variable domain (remainder filled in from reference TRBV15 and TRBJ1-2): DAMVIQNPRYQVTQFGKPVTLSCSQTLNHNVMYWYQQKSSQAPKLLFHYYDKDFNNEADTPDNFQSRRPNTSFCFLDIRSPGLGDTAMYLCATSRDQFGAGYTFGSGTRLTVV.

The CDR3 loop reads CASSGQGISGNTIYF. The CDR3 DNA reads TGCGCCAGCAGCGGACAGGGAATTTCTGGAAACACCATATATTTT. The V and J genes are TRBV5-1 and TRBJ1-3; 8 nucleotides agree with TRBD1. Germline CDR1 reads SGHRS; CDR2 reads YFSETQ. CDR3 length: 15 residues. V lost 4 bases to trimming and J lost 1 base; unmatched junction nucleotides: 4. Complete variable domain (other parts from reference TRBV5-1 and TRBJ1-3): KAGVTQTPRYLIKTRGQQVTLSCSPISGHRSVSWYQQTPGQGLQFLFEYFSETQRNKGNFPGRFSGRQFSNSRSEMNVSTLELGDSALYLCASSGQGISGNTIYFGEGSWLTVV.

The genes are TRBV29-1 and TRBJ1-1; TRBD1 might be the D (5 bases). This CDR3 contains 11 residues. Germline CDR1 reads SQVTM; CDR2 reads ANQGSEA. V was trimmed by 8 bases and J by 1 base, leaving 8 bases between them. In nucleotides, the CDR3 is TGCAGCATAACAGGGAACACTGAAGCTTTCTTT. It yields the protein CSITGNTEAFF.